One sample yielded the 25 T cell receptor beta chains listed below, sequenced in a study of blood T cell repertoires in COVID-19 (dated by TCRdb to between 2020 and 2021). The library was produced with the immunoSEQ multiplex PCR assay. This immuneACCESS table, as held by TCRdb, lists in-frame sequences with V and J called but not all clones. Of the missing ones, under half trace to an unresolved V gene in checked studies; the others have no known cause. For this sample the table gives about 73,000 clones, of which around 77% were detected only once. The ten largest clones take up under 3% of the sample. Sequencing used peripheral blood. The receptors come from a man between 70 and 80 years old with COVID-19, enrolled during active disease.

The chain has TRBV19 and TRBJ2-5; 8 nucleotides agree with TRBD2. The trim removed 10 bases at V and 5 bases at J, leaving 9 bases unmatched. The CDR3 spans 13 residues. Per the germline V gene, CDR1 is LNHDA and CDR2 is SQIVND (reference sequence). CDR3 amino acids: CATQSASGETQYF. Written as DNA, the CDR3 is TGTGCCACTCAGTCGGCTAGCGGGGAGACCCAGTACTTC. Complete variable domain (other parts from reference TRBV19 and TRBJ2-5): DGGITQSPKYLFRKEGQNVTLSCEQNLNHDAMYWYRQDPGQGLRLIYYSQIVNDFQKGDIAEGYSVSREKKESFPLTVTSAQKNPTAFYLCATQSASGETQYFGPGTRLLVL.

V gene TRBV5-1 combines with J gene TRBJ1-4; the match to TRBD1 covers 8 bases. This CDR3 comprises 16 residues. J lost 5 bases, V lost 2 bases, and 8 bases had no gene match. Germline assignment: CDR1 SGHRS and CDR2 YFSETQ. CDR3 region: CASSLVRTGRNEKLFF. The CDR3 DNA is TGCGCCAGCAGCTTAGTAAGGACAGGGCGGAATGAAAAACTGTTTTTT.

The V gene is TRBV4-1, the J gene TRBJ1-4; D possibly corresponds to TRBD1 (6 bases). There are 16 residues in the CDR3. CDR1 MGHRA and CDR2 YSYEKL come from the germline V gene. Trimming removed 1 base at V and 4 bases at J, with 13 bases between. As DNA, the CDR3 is TGCGCCAGCAGCCAAGCCCCCTGGACAGTTAATGAAAAACTGTTTTTT. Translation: CASSQAPWTVNEKLFF.

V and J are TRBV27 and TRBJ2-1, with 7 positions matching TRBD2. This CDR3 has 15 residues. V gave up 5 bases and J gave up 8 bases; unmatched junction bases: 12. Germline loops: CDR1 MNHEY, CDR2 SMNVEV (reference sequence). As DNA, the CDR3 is TGTGCCAGCAGTCCGGCCCCTGCGGGAGCTTATGAGCAGTTCTTC. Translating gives CASSPAPAGAYEQFF.

Here the CDR3 DNA reads TGTGCCAGCAGTTACCAGGGCCCTAGGGACGAGCAGTACTTC. Its protein is CASSYQGPRDEQYF. The chain combines TRBV6-5 with TRBJ2-7; maybe TRBD1 (5 bases). Trimming shortened V by 2 bases and J by 5 bases, and 13 bases separated the two germline ends. The germline V gene encodes CDR1 MNHEY and CDR2 SVGAGI. This CDR3 is 14 amino acids long.

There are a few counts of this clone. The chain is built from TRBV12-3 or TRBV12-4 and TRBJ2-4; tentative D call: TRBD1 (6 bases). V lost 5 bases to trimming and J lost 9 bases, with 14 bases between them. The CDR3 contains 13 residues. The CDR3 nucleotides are TGTGCCAGCAGTGGAACAGGGCCCGGCATTCAGTACTTC. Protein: CASSGTGPGIQYF.

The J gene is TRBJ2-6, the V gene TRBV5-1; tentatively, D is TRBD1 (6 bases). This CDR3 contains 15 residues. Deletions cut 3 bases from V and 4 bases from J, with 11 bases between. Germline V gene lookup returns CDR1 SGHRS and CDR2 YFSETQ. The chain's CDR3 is CASSSTGAGANVLTF. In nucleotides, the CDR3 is TGCGCCAGCAGCTCGACAGGAGCCGGGGCCAACGTCCTGACTTTC.

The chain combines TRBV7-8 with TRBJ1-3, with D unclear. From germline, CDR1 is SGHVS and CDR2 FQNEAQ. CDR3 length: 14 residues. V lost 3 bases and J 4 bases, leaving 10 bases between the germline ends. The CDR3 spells CASSLGHSGNTIYF. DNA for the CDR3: TGTGCCAGCAGCTTGGGCCACTCCGGAAACACCATATATTTT.

The CDR3 bases are TGCGCCAGCAGCACCTTGGTCGGTGGAGAGACCCAGTACTTC. It is translated as CASSTLVGGETQYF. V usage is TRBV4-3 and J usage is TRBJ2-5; unclear D gene. This CDR3 is 14 amino acids long. Germline lookup yields CDR1 LGHNA and CDR2 YSLEER. V lost 5 bases and J lost 4, with 14 bases in between.

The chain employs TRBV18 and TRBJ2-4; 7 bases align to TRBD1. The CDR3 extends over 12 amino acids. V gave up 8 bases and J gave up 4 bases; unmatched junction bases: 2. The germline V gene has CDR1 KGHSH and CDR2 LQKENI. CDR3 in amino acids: CASRDSKNIQYF. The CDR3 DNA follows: TGTGCCAGCCGGGACAGTAAAAACATTCAGTACTTC.

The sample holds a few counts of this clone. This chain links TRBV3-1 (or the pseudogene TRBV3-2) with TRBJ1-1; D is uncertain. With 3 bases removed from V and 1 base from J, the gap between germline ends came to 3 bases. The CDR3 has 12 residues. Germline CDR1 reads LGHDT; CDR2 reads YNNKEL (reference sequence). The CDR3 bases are TGTGCCAGCAGCCAGAGGAACACTGAAGCTTTCTTT. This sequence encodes CASSQRNTEAFF.

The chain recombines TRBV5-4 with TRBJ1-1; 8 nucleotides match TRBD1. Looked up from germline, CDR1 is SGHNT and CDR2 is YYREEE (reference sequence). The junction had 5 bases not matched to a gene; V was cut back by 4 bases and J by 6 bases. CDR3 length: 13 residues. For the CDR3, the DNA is TGTGCCAGCAGCCCGGACAGGGTCGCTGAAGCTTTCTTT. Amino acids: CASSPDRVAEAFF.

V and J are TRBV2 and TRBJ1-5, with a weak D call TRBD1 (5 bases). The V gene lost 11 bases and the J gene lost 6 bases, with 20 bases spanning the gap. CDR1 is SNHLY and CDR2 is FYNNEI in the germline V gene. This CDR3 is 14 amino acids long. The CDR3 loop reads CAGSAWGVGQPQHF. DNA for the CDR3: TGTGCCGGAAGCGCGTGGGGCGTGGGTCAGCCCCAGCATTTT.

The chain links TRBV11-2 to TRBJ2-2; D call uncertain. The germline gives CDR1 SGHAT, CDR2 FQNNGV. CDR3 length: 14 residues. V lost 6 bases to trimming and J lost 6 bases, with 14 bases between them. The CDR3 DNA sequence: TGTGCCAGCAGTCATCGAGCCTTCGCCGGGGAGCTGTTTTTT. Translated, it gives CASSHRAFAGELFF.

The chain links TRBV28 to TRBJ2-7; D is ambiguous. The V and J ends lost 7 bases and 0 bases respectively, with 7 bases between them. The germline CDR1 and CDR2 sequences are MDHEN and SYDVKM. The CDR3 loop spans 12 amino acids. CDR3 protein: CASTRSSYEQYF. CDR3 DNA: TGTGCCAGCACGAGGAGCTCCTACGAGCAGTACTTC.

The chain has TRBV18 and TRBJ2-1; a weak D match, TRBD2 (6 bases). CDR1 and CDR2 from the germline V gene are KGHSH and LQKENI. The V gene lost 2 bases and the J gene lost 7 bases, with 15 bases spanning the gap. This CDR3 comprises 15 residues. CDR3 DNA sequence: TGTGCCAGCTCACCATCTACGGGAGCTAGGAATGAGCAGTTCTTC. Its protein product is CASSPSTGARNEQFF.

CDR3: CASSLTGRNTEAFF. The CDR3 DNA is TGTGCCAGCAGCCTAACAGGGCGGAACACTGAAGCTTTCTTT. The genes are TRBV2 and TRBJ1-1, with D possibly TRBD1 on 6 matching bases. V lost 6 bases and J lost 1, with 12 bases in between. This CDR3 has 14 amino acids. Germline V gene data show CDR1 as SNHLY and CDR2 as FYNNEI.

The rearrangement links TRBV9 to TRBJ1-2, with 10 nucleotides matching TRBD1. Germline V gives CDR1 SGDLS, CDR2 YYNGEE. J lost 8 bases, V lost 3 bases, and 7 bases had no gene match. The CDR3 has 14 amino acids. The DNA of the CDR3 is TGTGCCAGCAGCGCCGACAGGGGGCGAAAAGGCTACACCTTC. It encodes CASSADRGRKGYTF.

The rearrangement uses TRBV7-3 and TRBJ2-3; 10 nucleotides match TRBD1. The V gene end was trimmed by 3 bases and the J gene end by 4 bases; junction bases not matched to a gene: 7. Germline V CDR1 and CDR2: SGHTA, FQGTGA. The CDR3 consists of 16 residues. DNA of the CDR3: TGTGCCAGCAGCTTTTCCGGGACAGGGGAAGCAGATACGCAGTATTTT. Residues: CASSFSGTGEADTQYF.

The CDR3: CASTPRTSGIVDTQYF. For the CDR3, the DNA is TGTGCCAGCACCCCTCGGACTAGCGGGATTGTAGATACGCAGTATTTT. V is TRBV5-6 and J is TRBJ2-3; 12 nucleotides line up with TRBD2. V trimming: 6 bases; J trimming: 5 bases; junction bases outside the gene matches: 10. This CDR3 region has 16 residues. From germline, CDR1 is SGHDT and CDR2 YYEEEE.

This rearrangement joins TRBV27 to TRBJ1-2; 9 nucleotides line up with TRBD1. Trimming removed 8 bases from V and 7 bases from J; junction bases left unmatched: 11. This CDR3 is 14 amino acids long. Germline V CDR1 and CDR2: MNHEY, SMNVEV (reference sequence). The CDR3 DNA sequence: TGTGCCAGCGTCCCAACAGGGGGCGCTTTTGGCTACACCTTC. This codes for CASVPTGGAFGYTF.

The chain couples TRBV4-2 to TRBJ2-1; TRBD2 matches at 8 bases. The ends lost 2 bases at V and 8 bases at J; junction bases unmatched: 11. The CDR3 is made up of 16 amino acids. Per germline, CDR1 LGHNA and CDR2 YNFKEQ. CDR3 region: CASSQQIGTRGDEQFF. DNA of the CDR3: TGTGCCAGCAGCCAACAGATCGGGACTAGGGGAGATGAGCAGTTCTTC.

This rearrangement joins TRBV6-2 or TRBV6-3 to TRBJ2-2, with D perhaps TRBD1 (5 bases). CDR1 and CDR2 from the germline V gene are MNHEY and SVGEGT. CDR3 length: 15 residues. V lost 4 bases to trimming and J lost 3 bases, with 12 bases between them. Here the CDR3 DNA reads TGTGCCAGCAGTTTGCAGGGTAGGCACACCGGGGAGCTGTTTTTT. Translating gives CASSLQGRHTGELFF.

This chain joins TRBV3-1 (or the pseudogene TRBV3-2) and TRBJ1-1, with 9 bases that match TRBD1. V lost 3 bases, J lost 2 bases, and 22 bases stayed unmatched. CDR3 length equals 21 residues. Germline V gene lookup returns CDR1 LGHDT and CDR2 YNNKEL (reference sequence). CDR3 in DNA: TGTGCCAGCAGCCATGGCTGGTGGGCCCGGACAGGGGAGACGAGAAACACTGAAGCTTTCTTT. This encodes CASSHGWWARTGETRNTEAFF.

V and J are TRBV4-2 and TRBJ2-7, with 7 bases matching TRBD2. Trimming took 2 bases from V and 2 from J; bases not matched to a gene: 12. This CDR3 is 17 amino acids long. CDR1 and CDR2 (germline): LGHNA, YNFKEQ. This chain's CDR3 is CASSQHQRELNPYEQYF. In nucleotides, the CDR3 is TGTGCCAGCAGCCAACATCAGCGGGAACTGAATCCCTACGAGCAGTACTTC.